This TCR beta chain was recovered during a study of T cells after posttransplantation cyclophosphamide. Study observations and caveats: Blood and skin or GI T cell repertoires showed limited TRB overlap.

The V gene's germline CDR1 is SGHRS and CDR2 YFSETQ. The junction had 12 bases not matched to a gene; V was cut back by 5 bases and J by 15 bases. This CDR3 spans 13 amino acids. There are many counts of this clone. Its antigen is still unknown. Here immunoSEQ multiplex PCR was the method, and the copy in TCRdb shows in-frame clones only, minus some. Singletons are absent from the sample, which has about 37,000 clones. This clonotype was obtained from a man younger than 45 in good health and a related stem cell transplant donor. What was sequenced was PBMCs. The J gene is TRBJ2-1, the V gene TRBV5-1; 9 bases map to TRBD1. In nucleotides, the CDR3 is TGCGCCAGCAGTTCATATACCGGGACAGGGTTGTTCTTC. Protein product: CASSSYTGTGLFF.